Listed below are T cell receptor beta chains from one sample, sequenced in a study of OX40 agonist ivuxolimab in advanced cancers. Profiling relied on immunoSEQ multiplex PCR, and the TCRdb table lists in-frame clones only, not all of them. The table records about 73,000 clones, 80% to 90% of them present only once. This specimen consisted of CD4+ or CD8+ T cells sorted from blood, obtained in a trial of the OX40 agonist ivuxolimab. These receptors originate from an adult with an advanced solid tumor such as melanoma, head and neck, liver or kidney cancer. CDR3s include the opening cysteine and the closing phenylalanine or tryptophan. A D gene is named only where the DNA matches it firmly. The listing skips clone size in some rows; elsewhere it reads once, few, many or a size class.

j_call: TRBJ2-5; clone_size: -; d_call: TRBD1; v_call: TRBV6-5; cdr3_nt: TGTGCCAGCAGTTATCCCGGGACAGGGACCGAGACCCAGTACTTC; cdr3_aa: CASSYPGTGTETQYF
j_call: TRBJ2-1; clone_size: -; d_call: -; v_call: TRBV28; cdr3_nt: TGTGCCAGCACGCGAGGGGGGTCCTACAATGAGCAGTTCTTC; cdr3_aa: CASTRGGSYNEQFF
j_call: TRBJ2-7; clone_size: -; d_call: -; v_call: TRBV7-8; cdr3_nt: TGTGCCAGCAGCCCAAGCGGAGGGTCCTACGAGCAGTACTTC; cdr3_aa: CASSPSGGSYEQYF
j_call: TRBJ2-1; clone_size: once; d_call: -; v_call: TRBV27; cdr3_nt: TGTGCCAGCAGTCCCCTCGGAGCTAGCTTCCTCAATGAGCAGTTCTTC; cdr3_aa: CASSPLGASFLNEQFF
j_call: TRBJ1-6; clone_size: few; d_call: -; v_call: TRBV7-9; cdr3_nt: TGTGCCAGCAGCTTACCCGAGGGGGAAAGCTCCTATAATTCACCCCTCCACTTT; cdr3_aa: CASSLPEGESSYNSPLHF
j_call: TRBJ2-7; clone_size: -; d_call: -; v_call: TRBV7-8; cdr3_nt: TGTGCCAGCAGCTTAGCGCTAAGTTCGGCCTATTTAGAGCAGTACTTC; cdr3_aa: CASSLALSSAYLEQYF
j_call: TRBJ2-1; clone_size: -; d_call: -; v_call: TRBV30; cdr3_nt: TGTGCCTGGAGTCTTAACGGCGGAACTAATGAGCAGTTCTTC; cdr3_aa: CAWSLNGGTNEQFF
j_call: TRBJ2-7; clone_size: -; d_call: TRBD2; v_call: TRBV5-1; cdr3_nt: TGCGCCAGCAGCTTGGGGACTAGCGGGAGGGTGTCCTACGAGCAGTACTTC; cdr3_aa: CASSLGTSGRVSYEQYF
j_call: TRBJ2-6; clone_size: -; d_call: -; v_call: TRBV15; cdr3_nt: TGTGCCACCAGCAGAGAAAGGAAGTCTGGGGCCAACGTCCTGACTTTC; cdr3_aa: CATSRERKSGANVLTF
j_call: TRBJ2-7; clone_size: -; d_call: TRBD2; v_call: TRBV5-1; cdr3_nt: TGCGCCAGCAGTTCAATACGCGGGAGCATCCACGAGCAGTACTTC; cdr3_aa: CASSSIRGSIHEQYF